This TCR beta chain was documented in a study of shared clonotypes between healthy human individuals. Study-level information: In total, the donors were a couple of women and a few men aged 18 to 49.

Germline loops: CDR1 SGHRS, CDR2 YFSETQ. The CDR3 is made up of 13 amino acids. V was shortened by 0 bases and J by 5 bases, with 7 bases between the two germline ends. Of note for this clone: What it recognizes is unknown.

Recent acute infections and vaccinations were absent in the healthy HIV-negative adult donors. Sequencing was at deep level. Repertoires were generated with immunoSEQ multiplex PCR, while TCRdb's copy carries only in-frame clones and drops some. The repertoire holds 2 million to 2.5 million clones, more than 85% seen once, with under 0.45% in the top ten. Study-wide results and caveats: It was the non-shared clonotypes that had lower generation probabilities than clonotypes shared by all four donors.

V is TRBV5-1 and J is TRBJ2-3; D gene ambiguous. The origin of this receptor is a man aged 18-30 years in good health. Some clones in this sample may be carry-over from other donors' samples. The sample was naive CD4+ T cells from PBMCs. Subset of the sample: CD45RA+ positively selected. Here the CDR3 DNA reads TGCGCCAGCAGCTTGGTTGAGATAGATACGCAGTATTTT. Translation gives CASSLVEIDTQYF.